This is a list of T cell receptor beta chains from one sample in a study of blood T cell repertoires in COVID-19. Here immunoSEQ multiplex PCR was the method, and the copy in TCRdb shows in-frame clones only, minus some. The table lists around 140,000 clones, roughly 84% of them singletons. What was sequenced was peripheral blood. The origin of the receptors is a human donor in a cohort sampled during active COVID-19. The CDR3 runs from the conserved cysteine through the conserved F or W. A D gene is named only where the DNA matches it firmly. The listing skips clone size in some rows; elsewhere it reads once, few, many or a size class.

>TRBV7-2|-|TRBJ1-1|few
TGTGCCAGCAAAGACTTCATGAACACTGAAGCTTTCTTT
CASKDFMNTEAFF
>TRBV5-1|-|TRBJ2-2|-
TGCGCCAGCGGGTACACTCTAGGGAACACCGGGGAGCTGTTTTTT
CASGYTLGNTGELFF
>TRBV10-3|-|TRBJ1-1|-
TGTGCCATCAGTGTTATGACTGAAGCTTTCTTT
CAISVMTEAFF
>TRBV3-1/TRBV3-2|TRBD2|TRBJ2-7|few
TGTGCCAGCAGCGCGGGACTAGCGGTCTCCTACGAGCAGTACTTC
CASSAGLAVSYEQYF
>TRBV3-1/TRBV3-2|-|TRBJ1-6|-
TGTGCCAGCAGCCAATCCCAGGGGACCCATAATTCACCCCTCCACTTT
CASSQSQGTHNSPLHF
>TRBV5-1|TRBD1|TRBJ1-4|-
TGCGCCAGCAGCGCATTGACAGGGGCGGAGGAAAAACTGTTTTTT
CASSALTGAEEKLFF
>TRBV19|-|TRBJ1-1|-
TGTGCCAGTGGGGGGGTCCGGGGCCCGAACACTGAAGCTTTCTTT
CASGGVRGPNTEAFF
>TRBV4-3|-|TRBJ1-3|-
TGCGCCAGCAGCCAAGATCTTGGCACCTCTGGAAACACCATATATTTT
CASSQDLGTSGNTIYF
>TRBV9|-|TRBJ2-5|few
TGTGCCAGCAGGCCTGGGACAATGGAAGGGACCCAGTACTTC
CASRPGTMEGTQYF
>TRBV25-1|-|TRBJ1-1|-
TGTGCCAGCAGTGAAGCGGGGGTGAACACTGAAGCTTTCTTT
CASSEAGVNTEAFF
>TRBV11-3|-|TRBJ2-1|once
TGTGCCAGCAGCTCCAGGGCCCATTCCAATGAGCAGTTCTTC
CASSSRAHSNEQFF
>TRBV5-5|-|TRBJ1-1|-
TGTGCCAGCAGCTTGGTTGGGCCAGGGGACCTGTTCCAAGCTTTCTTT
CASSLVGPGDLFQAFF
>TRBV3-1/TRBV3-2|TRBD1|TRBJ1-5|-
TGTGCCAGCAGCCTACAGGGGAGTAATCAGCCCCAGCATTTT
CASSLQGSNQPQHF
>TRBV27|TRBD2|TRBJ2-7|-
TGTGCCAGCAGTTTGCTGAGACCTAGCGGGGGGGCGTACGAGCAGTACTTC
CASSLLRPSGGAYEQYF
>TRBV7-2|-|TRBJ2-1|-
TGTGCCAGCAGCTTAGCGCGGCTAGCCTCAAATGAGCAGTTCTTC
CASSLARLASNEQFF
>TRBV10-3|-|TRBJ2-1|-
TGTGCCATCCAGAGGCCGGGACAATACAATGAGCAGTTCTTC
CAIQRPGQYNEQFF
>TRBV19|TRBD2|TRBJ2-1|-
TGTGCCAGTAGTGGCGGGCTAGCGGGGGGGCTGAATGAGCAGTTCTTC
CASSGGLAGGLNEQFF
>TRBV3-1/TRBV3-2|TRBD1|TRBJ2-7|many
TGTGCCAGCAGCGACACCATATCGGACAGGTTCTACGAGCAGTACTTC
CASSDTISDRFYEQYF
>TRBV27|-|TRBJ2-1|-
TGTGCCAGCAGTTTTAGCGGCCCCAATGAGCAGTTCTTC
CASSFSGPNEQFF
>TRBV5-1|-|TRBJ1-5|-
TGCGCCAGCAGCGAAGGGGAAAGTTATCAGCCCCAGCATTTT
CASSEGESYQPQHF
>TRBV4-2|-|TRBJ1-1|-
TGTGCCAGCAGCCAACGGGGTAAGACTGAAGCTTTCTTT
CASSQRGKTEAFF
>TRBV11-3|-|TRBJ2-3|-
TGTGCCAGCAGCCCTACCTCAGATACGCAGTATTTT
CASSPTSDTQYF
>TRBV29-1|-|TRBJ2-2|once
TGCAGCGGGGCTAGCCCCGGGGAGCTGTTTTTT
CSGASPGELFF
>TRBV7-2|TRBD2|TRBJ2-3|-
TGTGCCAGCAGCCCAGGGAGGGGTGGGAGACCGTCGACAGATACGCAGTATTTT
CASSPGRGGRPSTDTQYF
>TRBV5-8|-|TRBJ2-5|-
TGTGCCAGCAGCCCTGGACAGTCCCAAGAGACCCAGTACTTC
CASSPGQSQETQYF
>TRBV7-2|-|TRBJ2-3|-
TGTGCCAGCAGCTCCATTGGGGGGGATACGCAGTATTTT
CASSSIGGDTQYF